Shown below are 24 T cell receptor beta chains from a single sample sequenced in a study of blood T cell repertoires in COVID-19. Method: immunoSEQ multiplex PCR; TCRdb's copy keeps in-frame clones and lacks some. The table shows under 300,000 clones, with about 88% occurring only once. Sequences were obtained from PBMCs or T cells enriched from blood (not recorded which). These receptor sequences come from a woman aged 45 to 65 who had recovered from COVID-19.

This clone was counted a single time. The CDR3 DNA is TGCGCCAGCAGCCAAGAACGAGCCTACGAGCAGTACTTC. This gives the protein CASSQERAYEQYF. The chain joins TRBV4-3 to TRBJ2-7; D is uncertain. The germline V and J ends were trimmed by 0 bases and 2 bases, with 5 bases remaining between them. CDR1 is LGHNA and CDR2 is YSLEER in the germline V gene. This CDR3 spans 13 amino acids.

The chain uses TRBV9 and TRBJ1-1; TRBD1 matches 7 bases. The trim removed 2 bases at V and 2 bases at J, leaving 6 bases unmatched. The CDR3 has 15 amino acids. Germline V gene data show CDR1 as SGDLS and CDR2 as YYNGEE. In DNA form, the CDR3 reads TGTGCCAGCAGCGTGATTAGGACAGGAAACACTGAAGCTTTCTTT. Translating it yields CASSVIRTGNTEAFF.

The chain uses TRBV28 and TRBJ1-1; D is ambiguous. The CDR3 length is 12 residues. In germline, CDR1 is MDHEN, CDR2 SYDVKM. Trimming removed 3 bases at V and 10 bases at J, with 12 bases between. The CDR3, as DNA: TGTGCCAGCAGTTTTGACTCTGTGGGAGCTTTCTTT. Translated, it gives CASSFDSVGAFF.

This sequence joins TRBV14 and TRBJ2-1; TRBD2 aligns across 14 bases. J gave up 3 bases and V 4 bases, and 2 bases lay outside the gene matches. Germline lookup yields CDR1 SGHDN and CDR2 FVKESK. The CDR3 loop spans 16 amino acids. The CDR3 DNA reads as TGTGCCAGCAGCCGGACTAGCGGGGGGATCTACAATGAGCAGTTCTTC. Residues: CASSRTSGGIYNEQFF.

This chain links TRBV30 with TRBJ2-2; TRBD2 agrees at 7 bases. The trim removed 8 bases at V and 5 bases at J, leaving 11 bases unmatched. The CDR3 is 14 residues long. Germline lookup yields CDR1 GTSNPN and CDR2 SVGIG (reference sequence). CDR3 bases: TGTGCCCGAACGGCGGGAGAAGGGACCGGGGAGCTGTTTTTT. Protein sequence: CARTAGEGTGELFF.

The rearrangement links TRBV6-5 to TRBJ2-7, with D tentatively TRBD2 (6 bases). V lost 0 bases and J lost 1, with 7 bases in between. Germline-derived CDR1 and CDR2 are MNHEY and SVGAGI. There are 14 residues in the CDR3. The chain's CDR3 is CASSYSEGSYEQYF. Here the CDR3 DNA reads TGTGCCAGCAGTTACTCGGAGGGGTCCTACGAGCAGTACTTC.

This clone was observed a handful of times. Other DNA variants within this sample encode the same CDR3. The chain employs TRBV7-9 and TRBJ2-1, with D possibly TRBD2 on 5 matching bases. V shed 4 bases and J shed 1 base, with 5 bases lying between them. This CDR3 spans 13 amino acids. Germline CDR1 SEHNR, CDR2 FQNEAQ (reference sequence). In DNA, the CDR3 is TGTGCCAGCAGCTCGGGATCCTACAATGAGCAGTTCTTC. Its protein is CASSSGSYNEQFF.

The chain carries TRBV3-1 (or the pseudogene TRBV3-2) and TRBJ2-3, with D possibly matching TRBD2 (6 bases). Germline V gene lookup returns CDR1 LGHDT and CDR2 YNNKEL (reference sequence). The CDR3 runs to 14 residues. The V end was cut by 11 bases, the J end by 6 bases, with 21 bases between. The DNA of the CDR3 is TGTGCCTATGGTCCGTGGGGACTCGGGGATACGCAGTATTTT. It specifies CAYGPWGLGDTQYF.

The chain uses TRBV11-3 and TRBJ2-1; TRBD2 is a possible D gene (5 bases). Germline V gene lookup returns CDR1 SGHNT and CDR2 YENEEA. Between the trimmed V and J ends, which lost 0 bases and 5 bases, there was a span of 8 bases. This CDR3 spans 14 amino acids. Here the CDR3 reads CASSLEEGDNEQFF. The DNA of the CDR3 is TGTGCCAGCAGCTTAGAAGAGGGTGACAATGAGCAGTTCTTC.

The V call is TRBV30, the J call TRBJ1-6, with 9 bases that match TRBD1. The CDR3 runs to 13 residues. CDR1 GTSNPN and CDR2 SVGIG come from the germline V gene (reference sequence). J was trimmed by 7 bases and V by 5 bases; bases with no gene match: 3. This CDR3 reads CAWAGTGNSPLHF. For the CDR3, the DNA is TGTGCCTGGGCCGGGACAGGGAATTCACCCCTCCACTTT.

The gene calls are TRBV27 and TRBJ2-1; 10 bases are a match to TRBD2. Germline CDR1 and CDR2: MNHEY and SMNVEV (reference sequence). The CDR3 has 17 amino acids. Germline trimming cut 6 bases from V and 14 bases from J; bases unmatched to any gene: 22. CDR3 loop: CASSDSIRTGTSVRKFF. The CDR3, as DNA: TGTGCCAGCAGCGACTCTATCAGAACCGGGACTAGCGTACGAAAGTTCTTC.

V and J are TRBV7-9 and TRBJ1-1, with D uncertain. V was cut by 1 base and J by 8 bases, with 14 bases left in between. The germline V gene encodes CDR1 SEHNR and CDR2 FQNEAQ (reference sequence). This CDR3 has 14 amino acids. This chain's CDR3 is CASSLDFGLSEAFF. The DNA for the CDR3 is TGTGCCAGCAGCTTAGATTTTGGGCTTTCGGAAGCTTTCTTT.

The chain recombines TRBV2 with TRBJ1-5; 10 bases line up with TRBD1. The V segment lost 7 bases and the J segment 6 bases; nucleotides outside the gene matches: 6. The germline V gene has CDR1 SNHLY and CDR2 FYNNEI. The CDR3 covers 14 residues. The CDR3 nucleotides read TGTGCCAGCACCGGGACAGGGGAGGTTCAGCCCCAGCATTTT. The encoded protein is CASTGTGEVQPQHF.

The rearrangement joins TRBV28 to TRBJ1-2, with D possibly being TRBD1 (6 bases). The CDR3 covers 13 residues. The V end lost 6 bases, the J end lost 7 bases, and 15 bases lay between the germline ends. Germline V gives CDR1 MDHEN, CDR2 SYDVKM. In DNA form, the CDR3 reads TGTGCCAGCAGCGCACAGGGATTCGGTGGCTACACCTTC. It encodes CASSAQGFGGYTF.

The chain joins TRBV5-5 to TRBJ2-5, with 7 bases identical to TRBD1. This CDR3 is 14 amino acids long. J was trimmed by 2 bases and V by 3 bases; bases with no gene match: 4. Germline V gene data show CDR1 as SGHKS and CDR2 as YYEKEE (reference sequence). The CDR3, as DNA: TGTGCCAGCAGCTCAACAGGGGTACAAGAGACCCAGTACTTC. Translated: CASSSTGVQETQYF.

The V and J genes are TRBV30 and TRBJ2-2; D unresolved. The CDR3 is 12 amino acids. Germline CDR1 reads GTSNPN; CDR2 reads SVGIG (reference sequence). V was pared by 2 bases and J by 4 bases, with 5 bases between. The CDR3 nucleotides read TGTGCCTGGAGTCGAGTCACCGGGGAGCTGTTTTTT. It translates to CAWSRVTGELFF.

The chain combines TRBV7-2 with TRBJ2-7, with a tentative D call TRBD2 (6 bases). The CDR3 sequence is 16 residues long. V shed 1 base and J shed 0 bases, with 13 bases lying between them. The V gene's germline CDR1 is SGHTA and CDR2 FQGNSA. The CDR3 region is CASSLGVGGDSYEQYF. The CDR3, as DNA: TGTGCCAGCAGCTTAGGGGTGGGCGGGGACTCCTACGAGCAGTACTTC.

V is TRBV28 and J is TRBJ1-1; weak D call: TRBD1 (5 bases). CDR3 length: 15 amino acids. Trimming removed 6 bases from V and 5 bases from J, with 19 bases in between. CDR1 and CDR2 (germline): MDHEN, SYDVKM. The CDR3 sequence: CASRGFGGGETEAFF. The CDR3 DNA follows: TGTGCCAGCAGAGGTTTTGGGGGGGGTGAAACTGAAGCTTTCTTT.

The chain combines TRBV27 with TRBJ2-7, with D tentatively TRBD2 (6 bases). The CDR3 totals 16 residues. Trimming took off 6 bases at V and 0 bases at J, with 18 bases between the two ends. Germline V gene sequence: CDR1 MNHEY, CDR2 SMNVEV (reference sequence). The CDR3 reads CASRDSGPTNSYEQYF. The CDR3 nucleotides are TGTGCCAGCAGGGATAGCGGACCAACTAACTCCTACGAGCAGTACTTC.

The rearrangement uses TRBV30 and TRBJ2-5, with 9 bases identical to TRBD1. The V gene end was trimmed by 8 bases and the J gene end by 7 bases; junction bases not matched to a gene: 8. The CDR3 contains 12 residues. Germline lookup yields CDR1 GTSNPN and CDR2 SVGIG (reference sequence). This CDR3 reads CANTGGAGTQYF. The CDR3, as DNA: TGTGCCAACACAGGGGGCGCGGGGACCCAGTACTTC. The whole variable domain, remainder taken from reference TRBV30 and TRBJ2-5, is SQTIHQWPATLVQPVGSPLSLECTVEGTSNPNLYWYRQAAGRGLQLLFYSVGIGQISSEVPQNLSASRPQDRQFILSSKKLLLSDSGFYLCANTGGAGTQYFGPGTRLLVL.

This clone was recorded a few times. CDR3 in amino acids: CSVEEGLAGFF. CDR3 in DNA: TGCAGCGTTGAAGAGGGACTAGCTGGGTTCTTC. The V gene is TRBV29-1, the J gene TRBJ2-1; 9 bases are shared with TRBD2. Per germline, CDR1 SQVTM and CDR2 ANQGSEA. Trimming cost V 0 bases and J 15 bases; bases outside gene matches: 3. This CDR3 has 11 residues.

This chain connects TRBV7-2 to TRBJ1-2, with a weak D call TRBD1 (5 bases). The CDR3 has 13 amino acids. Germline V CDR1 and CDR2: SGHTA, FQGNSA. V lost 5 bases to trimming and J lost 7 bases, with 14 bases between them. The CDR3 loop reads CASSTPIRAGYTF. In DNA form, the CDR3 reads TGTGCCAGCAGCACCCCGATCAGGGCTGGCTACACCTTC. The complete variable domain, with remaining parts taken from reference TRBV7-2 and TRBJ1-2, reads GAGVSQSPSNKVTEKGKDVELRCDPISGHTALYWYRQSLGQGLEFLIYFQGNSAPDKSGLPSDRFSAERTGGSVSTLTIQRTQQEDSAVYLCASSTPIRAGYTFGSGTRLTVV.

This chain links TRBV10-3 with TRBJ2-5, with TRBD2 matching 9 bases. J was trimmed by 0 bases and V by 4 bases; bases with no gene match: 9. The CDR3 contains 17 residues. The germline V gene encodes CDR1 ENHRY and CDR2 SYGVKD. The CDR3 loop reads CAISASGTGGYQETQYF. The CDR3 DNA reads TGTGCCATCAGTGCTAGCGGGACTGGGGGGTACCAAGAGACCCAGTACTTC.

V gene TRBV7-9 combines with J gene TRBJ1-2, with TRBD1 matching 7 bases. Trimming took 5 bases from V and 2 from J; bases not matched to a gene: 8. The CDR3 length is 15 residues. In germline, CDR1 is SEHNR, CDR2 FQNEAQ (reference sequence). In nucleotides, the CDR3 is TGTGCCAGCAGCATTTGGGACAGCTCAAACTATGGCTACACCTTC. Translated: CASSIWDSSNYGYTF.